Listed here are 28 T cell receptor beta chains from one sample, sequenced in a study of T cell responses to AZD1222 COVID-19 vaccine. This table comes from immunoSEQ multiplex PCR, and its TCRdb copy is limited to in-frame clones, with some not included. The sample comprises around 130,000 clones, around 90% of which are singletons, and 1.4% to 1.5% rests with the top ten. This material consisted of peripheral blood, taken on day 0 of AZD1222 vaccination. The receptors were sampled from an adult in good health.

The chain combines TRBV30 with TRBJ1-4; tentative D call: TRBD1 (5 bases). CDR1 and CDR2 (germline): GTSNPN, SVGIG (reference sequence). CDR3 size: 15 residues. CDR3 nucleotides: TGTGCTCACAGGCATAGGAGAGCAACTAATGAAAAACTGTTTTTT. Its translation: CAHRHRRATNEKLFF.

The V and J genes are TRBV24-1 and TRBJ1-2; D possibly corresponds to TRBD1 (5 bases). V shed 2 bases and J shed 2 bases, with 14 bases lying between them. The CDR3 runs 16 residues. Germline CDR1 is KGHDR and CDR2 is SFDVKD. The CDR3 loop reads CATSDSSGTVNYGYTF. The CDR3 DNA reads as TGTGCCACCAGTGATTCTTCCGGGACGGTGAACTATGGCTACACCTTC.

The chain uses TRBV5-8 and TRBJ2-1; D could derive from TRBD1 or TRBD2 (5 bases each). Germline CDR1 is SGHTS and CDR2 is YDEGEE. CDR3 length equals 13 residues. V lost 3 bases to trimming and J lost 4 bases, with 8 bases between them. CDR3 sequence (DNA): TGTGCCAGCAGCTCGGGACCTTACAATGAGCAGTTCTTC. Translation gives CASSSGPYNEQFF.

V gene TRBV2 combines with J gene TRBJ1-1; 7 bases line up with TRBD1. The J segment lost 1 base and the V segment lost 5 bases, leaving 7 bases of the junction unmatched. CDR3 length equals 15 residues. Germline CDR1 reads SNHLY; CDR2 reads FYNNEI. CDR3 in amino acids: CASSFEGQSNTEAFF. In DNA form, the CDR3 reads TGTGCCAGCAGTTTCGAGGGACAGTCGAACACTGAAGCTTTCTTT.

The chain links TRBV7-6 to TRBJ2-3; D remains unclear. The CDR3 consists of 13 residues. With 1 base removed from V and 6 bases from J, the gap between germline ends came to 8 bases. Germline assignment: CDR1 SGHVS and CDR2 FNYEAQ. The CDR3 spells CASSLGVGDTQYF. In nucleotides, the CDR3 is TGTGCCAGCAGCTTAGGGGTGGGGGATACGCAGTATTTT.

This clone was seen only once. The V and J genes are TRBV7-8 and TRBJ2-7; 8 bases are a match to TRBD1. V shed 5 bases, J shed 5 bases, and the junction held 11 bases outside the gene matches. The CDR3 is made up of 15 amino acids. CDR1 is SGHVS, CDR2 FQNEAQ, per germline. For the CDR3, the DNA is TGTGCCAGCAGCCAGGGGGCAGGGGGCAGGAACGAGCAGTACTTC. Its translation is CASSQGAGGRNEQYF. The entire variable domain, with the rest obtained from reference TRBV7-8 and TRBJ2-7, is as follows: GAGVSQSPRYKVAKRGQDVALRCDPISGHVSLFWYQQALGQGPEFLTYFQNEAQLDKSGLPSDRFFAERPEGSVSTLKIQRTQQEDSAVYLCASSQGAGGRNEQYFGPGTRLTVT.

This clone was seen a single time. The chain has TRBV5-4 and TRBJ1-1; D gene unclear. The CDR3 length is 14 residues. Germline CDR1 and CDR2: SGHNT and YYREEE (reference sequence). V dropped 0 bases and J dropped 4 bases, with 10 bases sitting between them. CDR3 in amino acids: CASSLEIGTTEAFF. The DNA for the CDR3 is TGTGCCAGCAGCTTGGAAATAGGTACCACTGAAGCTTTCTTT.

This chain links TRBV5-1 with TRBJ2-6; 9 bases are shared with TRBD1. The ends lost 4 bases at V and 0 bases at J; junction bases unmatched: 8. Germline lookup yields CDR1 SGHRS and CDR2 YFSETQ. The CDR3 totals 18 residues. The CDR3 region is CASSLRTGVSSGANVLTF. The DNA of the CDR3 is TGCGCCAGCAGCCTCCGGACAGGGGTTAGCTCTGGGGCCAACGTCCTGACTTTC.

The chain uses TRBV7-8 and TRBJ1-6, with D possibly being TRBD1 (5 bases). This CDR3 has 16 residues. Between the trimmed V and J ends, which lost 1 base and 9 bases, there was a span of 16 bases. In germline, CDR1 is SGHVS, CDR2 FQNEAQ. The CDR3 loop reads CASSLDRQGISSPLHF. In DNA form, the CDR3 reads TGTGCCAGCAGCTTAGACCGGCAGGGTATTAGTTCACCCCTCCACTTT. Based on the CDR3 plus reference TRBV7-8 and TRBJ1-6, the full variable domain is GAGVSQSPRYKVAKRGQDVALRCDPISGHVSLFWYQQALGQGPEFLTYFQNEAQLDKSGLPSDRFFAERPEGSVSTLKIQRTQQEDSAVYLCASSLDRQGISSPLHFGNGTRLTVT.

The chain is built from TRBV7-2 and TRBJ1-5; TRBD1 might be the D (5 bases). V was trimmed by 0 bases and J by 9 bases, leaving 9 bases between them. The length of the CDR3 is 13 residues. CDR1 and CDR2 from the germline V gene are SGHTA and FQGNSA. The chain's CDR3 is CASSLADRLPQHF. The CDR3 DNA follows: TGTGCCAGCAGCTTAGCTGACAGATTGCCCCAGCATTTT.

The gene calls are TRBV7-2 and TRBJ1-6; weak D call: TRBD1 (5 bases). CDR1 is SGHTA, CDR2 FQGNSA, per germline. The CDR3 is 13 amino acids. With 2 bases removed from V and 10 bases from J, the gap between germline ends came to 9 bases. The CDR3 loop is CASSLQGDSPLHF. DNA of the CDR3: TGTGCCAGCAGCTTACAGGGTGACTCACCCCTCCACTTT.

V gene TRBV5-4 combines with J gene TRBJ1-2; 7 nucleotides line up with TRBD1. V dropped 4 bases and J dropped 8; count of bases not matched to a gene: 2. CDR1 SGHNT and CDR2 YYREEE come from the germline V gene (reference sequence). This CDR3 comprises 11 residues. The CDR3 region has the DNA TGTGCCAGCAGCCAACAGGGGGGCTACACCTTC. Amino acids: CASSQQGGYTF.

This clone occurred once. The gene calls are TRBV3-1 (or the pseudogene TRBV3-2) and TRBJ2-1; 8 bases line up with TRBD2. Trimming cost V 1 base and J 8 bases; bases outside gene matches: 13. Germline CDR1 LGHDT, CDR2 YNNKEL (reference sequence). The CDR3 covers 17 residues. The CDR3 reads CASSQAWFGGGSDEQFF. The CDR3 DNA is TGTGCCAGCAGCCAAGCCTGGTTCGGGGGGGGCTCGGATGAGCAGTTCTTC.

This chain connects TRBV4-3 to TRBJ2-3; D call uncertain. Trimming removed 1 base from V and 6 bases from J, with 20 bases in between. Germline values: CDR1 LGHNA, CDR2 YSLEER. The CDR3 length is 17 residues. CDR3 loop: CASSQGGRRAAYDTQYF. CDR3 coding DNA: TGCGCCAGCAGCCAAGGAGGAAGAAGGGCCGCCTATGATACGCAGTATTTT.

This chain links TRBV19 with TRBJ1-1, with D hard to call. The germline V and J ends were trimmed by 7 bases and 0 bases, with 12 bases remaining between them. The CDR3 runs to 14 residues. Germline V lookup: CDR1 LNHDA, CDR2 SQIVND (reference sequence). The CDR3 is CASKPGYMNTEAFF. CDR3 DNA: TGTGCCAGTAAACCCGGGTACATGAACACTGAAGCTTTCTTT.

DNA of the CDR3: TGTGCCACGGGGAATAACTACGAGCAGTACTTC. Protein product: CATGNNYEQYF. The chain is built from TRBV19 and TRBJ2-7; maybe TRBD2 (5 bases). The germline V gene has CDR1 LNHDA and CDR2 SQIVND (reference sequence). This CDR3 region has 11 residues. The V end lost 10 bases, the J end lost 3 bases, and 10 bases lay between the germline ends.

This clone was seen a few times. The gene calls are TRBV30 and TRBJ1-1, with a tentative D call TRBD1 (5 bases). Germline loops: CDR1 GTSNPN, CDR2 SVGIG (reference sequence). CDR3 size: 13 residues. The V and J ends lost 5 bases and 2 bases respectively, with 12 bases between them. The CDR3 region is CAWQTAKNTEAFF. CDR3 bases: TGTGCCTGGCAGACAGCGAAAAACACTGAAGCTTTCTTT.

The rearrangement links TRBV18 to TRBJ1-3, with TRBD1 as a possible D gene (6 bases). Germline loops: CDR1 KGHSH, CDR2 LQKENI. V was pared by 3 bases and J by 0 bases, with 9 bases between. This CDR3 is 15 amino acids long. In nucleotides, the CDR3 is TGTGCCAGCTCACCGTTACAGGGCTCTGGAAACACCATATATTTT. Translating it yields CASSPLQGSGNTIYF.

There are a few counts of this clone. The chain couples TRBV28 to TRBJ1-5; D is possibly TRBD1 (5 bases). Trimming pared 6 bases from V and 5 bases from J, leaving 11 bases between. Germline-derived CDR1 and CDR2 are MDHEN and SYDVKM. The CDR3 is 13 residues long. The CDR3 region has the DNA TGTGCCAGCAGCTGGGGCCGGGATCAGCCCCAGCATTTT. Translating it yields CASSWGRDQPQHF.

The chain joins TRBV5-1 to TRBJ2-5; 7 nucleotides line up with TRBD1. Germline V CDR1 and CDR2: SGHRS, YFSETQ. V trimming: 4 bases; J trimming: 3 bases; junction bases outside the gene matches: 9. The CDR3 is 15 residues long. CDR3 bases: TGCGCCAGCAGCGCAACCGCCGGGACAGAAGAGACCCAGTACTTC. It translates to CASSATAGTEETQYF.

V and J are TRBV4-1 and TRBJ2-1; D remains ambiguous. CDR1 is MGHRA, CDR2 YSYEKL, per germline. This CDR3 comprises 16 residues. Trimming shortened V by 0 bases and J by 9 bases, and 18 bases separated the two germline ends. CDR3 DNA sequence: TGCGCCAGCAGCCAAGACCCCGATTCCTTTTTAGGTGAGCAGTTCTTC. Translation gives CASSQDPDSFLGEQFF.

The chain has TRBV28 and TRBJ1-6; no definite D call. CDR1 and CDR2 from the germline V gene are MDHEN and SYDVKM. The V end was cut by 6 bases, the J end by 10 bases, with 13 bases between. The CDR3 length is 13 residues. The CDR3 here is CASSGRLDSPLHF. The CDR3 DNA sequence: TGTGCCAGCAGCGGACGTCTGGACTCACCCCTCCACTTT.

The chain recombines TRBV4-2 with TRBJ2-6, with 10 bases that match TRBD1. Germline CDR1 is LGHNA and CDR2 is YNFKEQ. This CDR3 has 17 residues. With 2 bases clipped from V and 2 bases from J, the junction kept 3 bases outside the gene matches. CDR3 sequence reads: CASSQKTGGTGANVLTF. The CDR3 DNA sequence: TGTGCCAGCAGCCAAAAGACAGGGGGCACTGGGGCCAACGTCCTGACTTTC.

This clone was seen more than once but under ten times. V and J are TRBV2 and TRBJ2-4; D uncertain. Trimming shortened V by 6 bases and J by 7 bases, and 7 bases separated the two germline ends. Germline V CDR1 and CDR2: SNHLY, FYNNEI. The CDR3 runs 11 residues. The CDR3 coding sequence is TGTGCCAGCAGCCGACTTAACATTCAGTACTTC. This codes for CASSRLNIQYF.

This clone has more than one count but fewer than ten. CDR3 region: CASSLVGGQGYGYTF. CDR3 nucleotide sequence: TGTGCCAGCAGCTTAGTGGGAGGACAGGGATATGGCTACACCTTC. The V call is TRBV7-9, the J call TRBJ1-2; 8 bases fit TRBD1. Unmatched junction bases numbered 6, after V lost 1 base and J lost 5 bases. CDR3 length equals 15 residues. Germline V gene lookup returns CDR1 SEHNR and CDR2 FQNEAQ (reference sequence).

Only one count was recorded for this clone. The chain couples TRBV19 to TRBJ1-1, with D hard to call. Between the trimmed V and J ends, which lost 1 base and 2 bases, there was a span of 8 bases. CDR1 LNHDA and CDR2 SQIVND come from the germline V gene (reference sequence). The CDR3 spans 14 residues. CDR3 in amino acids: CASSIGGPNTEAFF. DNA for the CDR3: TGTGCCAGTAGTATAGGTGGTCCAAACACTGAAGCTTTCTTT. Combining the CDR3 with reference TRBV19 and TRBJ1-1 gives the whole variable domain DGGITQSPKYLFRKEGQNVTLSCEQNLNHDAMYWYRQDPGQGLRLIYYSQIVNDFQKGDIAEGYSVSREKKESFPLTVTSAQKNPTAFYLCASSIGGPNTEAFFGQGTRLTVV.

This rearrangement joins TRBV18 to TRBJ1-2, with D possibly matching TRBD1 (5 bases). The CDR3 contains 13 residues. Trimming stripped 2 bases from V and 8 bases from J, with 12 bases between. The germline V gene encodes CDR1 KGHSH and CDR2 LQKENI. The CDR3 bases are TGTGCCAGCTCACCAAGAGATTGGGGGGGCTACACCTTC. It codes for CASSPRDWGGYTF.

The chain carries TRBV2 and TRBJ1-5; D uncertain. The CDR3 has 15 residues. The V end was cut by 2 bases, the J end by 2 bases, with 10 bases between. CDR1 and CDR2 (germline): SNHLY, FYNNEI. The CDR3 reads CASSETRRGNQPQHF. The CDR3 region has the DNA TGTGCCAGCAGTGAAACCCGAAGGGGCAATCAGCCCCAGCATTTT.